This passage covers 14 T cell receptor beta chains from one sample sequenced in a study of blood T cell repertoires in COVID-19. This table comes from immunoSEQ multiplex PCR, and its TCRdb copy is limited to in-frame clones, with some not included. The sample contains about 210,000 clones, roughly nine tenths of which appear only once. Sequences were obtained from peripheral blood. All receptors derive from a man aged 25-45 years with acute or convalescent COVID-19.

This clone was counted a single time. J is TRBJ1-1 and V is TRBV28, with D uncertain. The CDR3 totals 12 residues. Trimming removed 2 bases at V and 11 bases at J, with 12 bases between. CDR1 MDHEN and CDR2 SYDVKM come from the germline V gene. The CDR3 coding sequence is TGTGCCAGCAGTTTAGGGAGCCTTCAGGCTTTCTTT. It specifies CASSLGSLQAFF.

V is TRBV27 and J is TRBJ1-5; tentative D call: TRBD1 (6 bases). Per the germline V gene, CDR1 is MNHEY and CDR2 is SMNVEV (reference sequence). V lost 4 bases, J lost 7 bases, and 14 bases lay in between. The CDR3 is made up of 14 amino acids. The CDR3 sequence: CASSSTGFGQPQHF. The DNA for the CDR3 is TGTGCCAGCAGTTCCACAGGGTTTGGGCAGCCCCAGCATTTT.

The gene calls are TRBV5-1 and TRBJ2-7, with TRBD2 matching over 12 bases. This CDR3 contains 14 residues. V gave up 5 bases and J gave up 5 bases; unmatched junction bases: 5. The V gene's germline CDR1 is SGHRS and CDR2 YFSETQ. The CDR3 loop reads CASRRTSGGNEQYF. CDR3 bases: TGCGCCAGCAGACGCACTAGCGGGGGGAACGAGCAGTACTTC.

The chain couples TRBV21-1 to TRBJ1-2; the table assigns TRBD1, which was not confirmed against the DNA. TRBV21-1 is given as a pseudogene. CDR3 size: 15 residues. Here the CDR3 DNA reads TGTGCCAGCAGCATACACAGGGGGTACTACTATGGCTACACCTTC. Its translation: CASSIHRGYYYGYTF.

V is TRBV6-5 and J is TRBJ2-1; 10 bases are a match to TRBD1. Germline V lookup: CDR1 MNHEY, CDR2 SVGAGI. With 11 bases clipped from V and 8 bases from J, the junction kept 9 bases outside the gene matches. The CDR3 sequence is 13 residues long. The CDR3 here is CAGRQGARDEQFF. The CDR3 DNA sequence: TGTGCCGGAAGACAGGGGGCGCGCGATGAGCAGTTCTTC.

Regarding this clone: The same CDR3 is also encoded by other DNA sequences in this sample. CDR3 nucleotide sequence: TGTGCCAGCAGTTTTCAGGGGAACACTGAAGCTTTCTTT. It codes for CASSFQGNTEAFF. This chain links TRBV12-3 or TRBV12-4 with TRBJ1-1, with a possible D match to TRBD1 (5 bases). The CDR3 consists of 13 residues. The V end was cut by 3 bases, the J end by 1 base, with 6 bases between.

The rearrangement links TRBV11-1 to TRBJ2-5; 7 bases are a match to TRBD1. This CDR3 spans 15 amino acids. With V trimmed by 4 bases and J by 4 bases, 9 bases remained unmatched. The V gene's germline CDR1 is SGHAT and CDR2 FQDESV (reference sequence). CDR3 region: CASSSPLTGVETQYF. CDR3 coding DNA: TGTGCCAGCAGCTCCCCACTCACAGGGGTAGAGACCCAGTACTTC.

To note about this clone: At the DNA level, this CDR3 is encoded by other sequences in the same sample as well. This chain links TRBV28 with TRBJ2-5; weak D call: TRBD2 (6 bases). The CDR3 contains 13 residues. Trimming cost V 3 bases and J 5 bases, with 10 bases left between them. The germline gives CDR1 MDHEN, CDR2 SYDVKM. In DNA form, the CDR3 reads TGTGCCAGCAGTTTGGGAGGACGTGAGACCCAGTACTTC. Protein: CASSLGGRETQYF.

This chain connects TRBV28 to TRBJ1-1; 9 nucleotides align to TRBD1. Germline loops: CDR1 MDHEN, CDR2 SYDVKM. With 6 bases clipped from V and 4 bases from J, the junction kept 12 bases outside the gene matches. The CDR3 loop spans 16 amino acids. The DNA of the CDR3 is TGTGCCAGCAGGAGACCGGGACAGGGCCTAGGCACTGAAGCTTTCTTT. It specifies CASRRPGQGLGTEAFF.

The J gene is TRBJ2-3, the V gene TRBV4-1; D is uncertain. This CDR3 is 13 amino acids long. V shed 3 bases and J shed 2 bases, with 6 bases lying between them. Germline CDR1 reads MGHRA; CDR2 reads YSYEKL. In DNA form, the CDR3 reads TGCGCCAGCAGCCAGACATACACAGATACGCAGTATTTT. Translating gives CASSQTYTDTQYF.

This chain connects TRBV18 to TRBJ1-1; D is perhaps TRBD1 (6 bases). The V end lost 5 bases, the J end lost 3 bases, and 13 bases lay between the germline ends. The CDR3 sequence is 14 residues long. Looked up from germline, CDR1 is KGHSH and CDR2 is LQKENI. The CDR3: CASSSQGSDTEAFF. CDR3 DNA sequence: TGTGCCAGCTCAAGTCAGGGGTCGGACACTGAAGCTTTCTTT.

This clone occurred once. This rearrangement joins TRBV10-3 to TRBJ2-3; no clear D. This CDR3 region has 16 residues. Trimming stripped 7 bases from V and 0 bases from J, with 17 bases between. CDR1 is ENHRY, CDR2 SYGVKD, per germline. CDR3 DNA: TGTGCCATCACCAGAGACACCATCTCTAGCACAGATACGCAGTATTTT. It translates to CAITRDTISSTDTQYF.

V gene TRBV3-1 (or the pseudogene TRBV3-2) combines with J gene TRBJ2-7; weak D call: TRBD1 (6 bases). There are 13 residues in the CDR3. Germline V CDR1 and CDR2: LGHDT, YNNKEL (reference sequence). V dropped 4 bases and J dropped 3 bases, with 10 bases sitting between them. CDR3 region: CASSLGRGYEQYF. Here the CDR3 DNA reads TGTGCCAGCAGCCTGGGCAGGGGCTACGAGCAGTACTTC.

The chain employs TRBV7-8 and TRBJ2-2; 9 nucleotides align to TRBD2. Germline-derived CDR1 and CDR2 are SGHVS and FQNEAQ. The CDR3 has 16 residues. J gave up 7 bases and V 5 bases, and 11 bases lay outside the gene matches. The CDR3 DNA follows: TGTGCCAGCAGCATAGATAGCGGGAGAAAGGTCGGGGAGCTGTTTTTT. This encodes CASSIDSGRKVGELFF.